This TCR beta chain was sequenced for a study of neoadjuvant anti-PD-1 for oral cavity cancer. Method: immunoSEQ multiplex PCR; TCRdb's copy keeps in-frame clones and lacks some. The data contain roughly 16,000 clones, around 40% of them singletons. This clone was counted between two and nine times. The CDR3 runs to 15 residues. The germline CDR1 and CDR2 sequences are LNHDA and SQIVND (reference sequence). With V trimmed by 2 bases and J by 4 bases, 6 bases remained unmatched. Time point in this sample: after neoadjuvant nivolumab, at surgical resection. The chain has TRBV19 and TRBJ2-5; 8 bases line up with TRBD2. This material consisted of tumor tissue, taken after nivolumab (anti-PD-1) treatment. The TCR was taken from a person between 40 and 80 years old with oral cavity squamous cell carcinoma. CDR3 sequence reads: CASSIISGGSETQYF. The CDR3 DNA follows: TGTGCCAGTAGTATAATAAGCGGGGGTTCAGAGACCCAGTACTTC.